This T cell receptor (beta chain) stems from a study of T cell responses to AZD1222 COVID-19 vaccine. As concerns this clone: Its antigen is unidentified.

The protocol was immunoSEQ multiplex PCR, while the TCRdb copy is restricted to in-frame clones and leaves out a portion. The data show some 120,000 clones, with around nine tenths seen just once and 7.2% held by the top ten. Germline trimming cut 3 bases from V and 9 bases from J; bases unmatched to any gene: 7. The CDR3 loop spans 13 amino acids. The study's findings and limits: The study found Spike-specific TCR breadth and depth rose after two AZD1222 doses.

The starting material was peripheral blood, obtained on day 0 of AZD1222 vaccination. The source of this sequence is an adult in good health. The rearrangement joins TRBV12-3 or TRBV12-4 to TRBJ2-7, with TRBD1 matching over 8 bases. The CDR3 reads CASSLGQARGQYF. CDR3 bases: TGTGCCAGCAGTTTGGGACAGGCAAGGGGGCAGTACTTC.